Listed here are 23 T cell receptor beta chains from one sample, sequenced in a study of naive and memory T cell subsets. Amplification of ligated cDNA took four PCR rounds with SP2 and nested alpha and beta constant primers. One entry per CDR3 protein results from TCRdb running MiXCR on the UMI-ligation and nested PCR reads. The sample consists of more than 20,000 distinct CDR3 sequences, 5% to 5.5% of them appearing once. An oligonucleotide containing a UMI was ligated to the 3' end of TCR cDNA. Sequencing input: blood. These receptors came from an adult in good health.

In its sample, this clonotype was seen many times. V and J are TRBV27 and TRBJ1-5; TRBD1 is a possible D gene (5 bases). V was pared by 2 bases and J by 3 bases, with 8 bases between. In germline, CDR1 is MNHEY, CDR2 SMNVEV (reference sequence). The CDR3 loop spans 14 amino acids. The CDR3 reads CASSLDSYNQPQHF. The CDR3 region has the DNA TGTGCCAGCAGTTTAGACAGCTACAATCAGCCCCAGCATTTT.

At least ten counts were recorded for this clonotype. The CDR3 here is CASQLANRPLEQFF. The CDR3 DNA sequence: TGCGCCAGCCAGCTTGCCAATCGGCCGCTTGAGCAGTTCTTC. This chain links TRBV5-1 with TRBJ2-1, with unresolved D. From germline, CDR1 is SGHRS and CDR2 YFSETQ. V lost 7 bases and J 9 bases, leaving 20 bases between the germline ends. The CDR3 is 14 residues long. The full variable domain, completed using reference TRBV5-1 and TRBJ2-1, is KAGVTQTPRYLIKTRGQQVTLSCSPISGHRSVSWYQQTPGQGLQFLFEYFSETQRNKGNFPGRFSGRQFSNSRSEMNVSTLELGDSALYLCASQLANRPLEQFFGPGTRLTVL.

A remark on this clonotype: A clone one base away is much larger, so this may be a read error. The gene calls are TRBV12-3 or TRBV12-4 and TRBJ2-1; 11 bases align to TRBD2. This CDR3 has 15 residues. V dropped 5 bases and J dropped 6; count of bases not matched to a gene: 6. CDR3 in DNA: TGTGCCAGCAGTCAACTAGCGGGAGTGGGCAATGAGCAGTTCTTC. Protein product: CASSQLAGVGNEQFF.

By share, this clonotype counts as medium-sized. A read error may produce the germline difference seen at one junction end. The chain employs TRBV7-7 and TRBJ2-2; 9 bases are a match to TRBD2. CDR3 length: 15 residues. Per the germline V gene, CDR1 is SSHAT and CDR2 is FNYEAQ (reference sequence). This chain's CDR3 is CASSSGGLATGELFF. The CDR3 DNA reads as TGTGCTAGCAGCTCAGGGGGACTAGCCACCGGGGAGCTGTTTTTT. The variable domain in full, completed from reference TRBV7-7 and TRBJ2-2, reads GAGVSQSPRYKVTKRGQDVTLRCDPISSHATLYWYQQALGQGPEFLTYFNYEAQPDKSGLPSDRFSAERPEGSISTLTIQRTEQRDSAMYRCASSSGGLATGELFFGEGSRLTVL.

On this clonotype itself: Just one base apart from a much larger clone, this may be a read error. This chain uses TRBV15 with TRBJ2-5; 8 nucleotides agree with TRBD2. CDR3 length equals 15 residues. V lost 1 base, J lost 4 bases, and 5 bases stayed unmatched. CDR1 and CDR2 (germline): LNHNV, YYDKDF (reference sequence). The CDR3: CATSRAGSGRETQYF. DNA of the CDR3: TGTGCCACCAGCAGAGCAGGAAGCGGGAGAGAGACCCAGTACTTC.

This clonotype was counted at least ten times. The chain has TRBV29-1 and TRBJ1-1; possible D gene TRBD1, 5 bases. The CDR3 runs 13 residues. The V gene's germline CDR1 is SQVTM and CDR2 ANQGSEA. Trimming took 4 bases from V and 1 from J, leaving 10 bases between them. CDR3 sequence: CSVGGVTNTEAFF. CDR3 coding DNA: TGCAGCGTTGGAGGGGTAACGAACACTGAAGCTTTCTTT.

This clonotype has at least ten counts. Mismatch with germline at one junction end may stem from a read error. V and J are TRBV5-1 and TRBJ2-1; D ambiguous. Germline-derived CDR1 and CDR2 are SGHRS and YFSETQ. This CDR3 has 16 amino acids. The CDR3 here is CASRLGSGQAYNEQFF. The CDR3, as DNA: TGCGCCAGCAGATTGGGTAGTGGTCAGGCCTACAATGAGCAGTTCTTC.

This clonotype appeared many times. The J gene is TRBJ1-5, the V gene TRBV12-3 or TRBV12-4; D unclear. This CDR3 contains 13 residues. The ends were cut back, 3 bases at V and 2 bases at J, with 5 bases in the middle. The chain's CDR3 is CASSLNGNQPQHF. The CDR3 region has the DNA TGTGCCAGCAGTTTGAATGGCAATCAGCCCCAGCATTTT.

This clonotype was seen ten or more times. The chain uses TRBV14 and TRBJ1-1; no reliable D call. V lost 8 bases and J lost 8, with 12 bases in between. Germline V gene data show CDR1 as SGHDN and CDR2 as FVKESK. The CDR3 loop spans 11 amino acids. The DNA of the CDR3 is TGTGCCAGCGGCGACTTTAGGGAAGCTTTCTTT. This gives the protein CASGDFREAFF.

This clonotype occurred many times. DNA of the CDR3: TGTGCCAGCTCACTTCAGAACACTGAAGCTTTCTTT. This sequence encodes CASSLQNTEAFF. The chain couples TRBV18 to TRBJ1-1, with D unclear. The CDR3 has 12 residues. V was shortened by 4 bases and J by 1 base, with 4 bases between the two germline ends. Germline CDR1 reads KGHSH; CDR2 reads LQKENI.

This clonotype was seen repeatedly, ten times or more. The rearrangement links TRBV6-5 to TRBJ2-2; 11 bases are shared with TRBD1. CDR3 length: 18 amino acids. Germline V gene sequence: CDR1 MNHEY, CDR2 SVGAGI. V shed 6 bases, J shed 0 bases, and the junction held 9 bases outside the gene matches. The CDR3 loop reads CASSRTGGAFANTGELFF. The CDR3 nucleotides are TGTGCCAGCAGCCGGACAGGGGGCGCCTTCGCGAACACCGGGGAGCTGTTTTTT.

This clonotype appeared many times. The chain joins TRBV6-5 to TRBJ2-1, with 9 positions matching TRBD2. Trimming cost V 4 bases and J 4 bases; bases outside gene matches: 8. Germline V gene lookup returns CDR1 MNHEY and CDR2 SVGAGI. This CDR3 has 16 amino acids. The DNA of the CDR3 is TGTGCCAGCAGTTCCCCCGGGACTAGCATTTACAATGAGCAGTTCTTC. The encoded protein is CASSSPGTSIYNEQFF.

This clonotype appeared many times. This chain connects TRBV29-1 to TRBJ2-1; 12 bases are a match to TRBD2. J gave up 4 bases and V 3 bases, and 1 base lay outside the gene matches. The CDR3 has 14 residues. Germline V gene lookup returns CDR1 SQVTM and CDR2 ANQGSEA. CDR3 loop: CSVEGLAGYNEQFF. The CDR3 coding sequence is TGCAGCGTTGAGGGACTAGCGGGTTACAATGAGCAGTTCTTC.

This clonotype was counted at least ten times. The genes are TRBV12-3 or TRBV12-4 and TRBJ2-2; D possibly matches TRBD1 or TRBD2 (5 bases each). V lost 6 bases to trimming and J lost 4 bases, with 15 bases between them. The CDR3 is made up of 15 amino acids. The CDR3 coding sequence is TGTGCCAGCAGGCCTCAGGGTGAGGGCACCGGGGAGCTGTTTTTT. It codes for CASRPQGEGTGELFF.

This clonotype occurred many times. This chain links TRBV28 with TRBJ2-1; TRBD1 might be the D (6 bases). The CDR3 has 15 residues. Trimming took 3 bases from V and 5 from J, leaving 14 bases between them. Germline V gene lookup returns CDR1 MDHEN and CDR2 SYDVKM. CDR3 protein: CASSFYRTANNEQFF. The CDR3 coding sequence is TGTGCCAGCAGTTTCTATAGGACAGCAAACAATGAGCAGTTCTTC.

This clonotype has just a few counts. Compared with germline, one end of the junction differs, possibly owing to a read error. This sequence joins TRBV6-1 and TRBJ2-1; D uncertain. This CDR3 has 13 residues. Germline values: CDR1 MNHNS, CDR2 SASEGT. CDR3 DNA: TGTGCCAGCACTGAAAGCTCCTACAATGAGCAGTTCTTC. As protein: CASTESSYNEQFF.

This clonotype was seen many times. This rearrangement joins TRBV9 to TRBJ2-1, with a weak D call TRBD2 (5 bases). Germline CDR1 and CDR2: SGDLS and YYNGEE. The CDR3 consists of 13 residues. Between the trimmed V and J ends, which lost 3 bases and 1 base, there was a span of 5 bases. The CDR3 protein is CASSGGSYNEQFF. CDR3 coding DNA: TGTGCCAGCAGCGGAGGGTCCTACAATGAGCAGTTCTTC.

The genes are TRBV4-1 and TRBJ1-5; 9 bases fit TRBD1. CDR3 size: 15 residues. CDR1 MGHRA and CDR2 YSYEKL come from the germline V gene. Losses at the gene ends were 3 bases for V and 4 bases for J; bases not matched to a gene: 4. This CDR3 is CASSQGQGGNQPQHF. In nucleotides, the CDR3 is TGCGCCAGCAGCCAGGGACAGGGAGGGAATCAGCCCCAGCATTTT.

This clonotype has ten or more counts. The rearrangement joins TRBV2 to TRBJ2-1; 8 nucleotides line up with TRBD1. The CDR3 loop spans 14 amino acids. Germline V CDR1 and CDR2: SNHLY, FYNNEI. Trimming at V came to 5 bases and at J to 3 bases, leaving 3 bases not matched to a gene. As DNA, the CDR3 is TGTGCCAGCAGTAAAACAGGGGGCTACAATGAGCAGTTCTTC. Encoded protein: CASSKTGGYNEQFF.

The table lists this clonotype with a few counts. The chain recombines TRBV7-9 with TRBJ2-7, with TRBD2 as a possible D gene (5 bases). The CDR3 extends over 14 amino acids. The germline V gene has CDR1 SEHNR and CDR2 FQNEAQ (reference sequence). Trimming left V 3 bases short and J 5 bases short, with 14 bases between. CDR3 protein: CASSLREGGHEQYF. The CDR3 DNA reads as TGTGCCAGCAGCTTGAGAGAGGGTGGACACGAGCAGTACTTC.

Ten or more counts support this clonotype. The gene calls are TRBV13 and TRBJ2-1; 7 nucleotides align to TRBD2. Germline CDR1 and CDR2: PRHDT and FYEKMQ (reference sequence). CDR3 length equals 13 residues. With 5 bases clipped from V and 12 bases from J, the junction kept 10 bases outside the gene matches. The CDR3 region has the DNA TGTGCCAGCAGCAAAGAAGGGACTACCCCGCAGTTCTTC. This gives the protein CASSKEGTTPQFF.

In this sample, this clonotype turned up many times. The chain joins TRBV5-6 to TRBJ1-6, with TRBD1 identical over 9 bases. J gave up 9 bases and V 3 bases, and 10 bases lay outside the gene matches. The germline gives CDR1 SGHDT, CDR2 YYEEEE. CDR3 length equals 16 residues. CDR3 sequence reads: CASSSSGQGHSSPLHF. CDR3 nucleotides: TGTGCCAGCAGCTCCTCCGGACAGGGGCATAGTTCACCCCTCCACTTT.

This clonotype was picked up a small number of times. This chain uses TRBV28 with TRBJ2-3; 11 bases are shared with TRBD2. The J segment lost 1 base and the V segment lost 5 bases, leaving 5 bases of the junction unmatched. CDR3 length: 16 amino acids. Germline V gene sequence: CDR1 MDHEN, CDR2 SYDVKM. CDR3 in DNA: TGTGCCAGCAGTCCAGGGACTAGCGGACGCACAGATACGCAGTATTTT. Its translation: CASSPGTSGRTDTQYF.